The entry below gives a single T cell receptor (beta chain) sequence along with its context. There is no known antigen for this receptor. Base qualities are not provided; no much larger clone lies one nucleotide away. This sample was taken from a study of shared clonotypes between healthy human individuals (dated by TCRdb to the early 2020s). For the study in its entirety: A few men and two women, aged 18 to 49 years, made up the cohort. Between about 0.8 and 9 billion PBMCs per donor were obtained by leukapheresis. Different laboratories and diverse techniques were used to prepare libraries and sequence TCR repertoires, to increase sequencing depth and limit assay-specific biases. Blood TCR repertoires of five healthy adults were deeply sequenced to estimate repertoire size and the extent of clonotype sharing between individuals. Here is what the overall study found, with its caveats: Based on pairwise subsampling, the degree of clonotype sharing among donors was expected to be affected by sequencing depth. The small number of donors limited the genetic and exposure-history diversity represented. Sampling was restricted to blood, and TCR repertoires in tissues likely differ from the TCR repertoires found in blood.

For CDR1 and CDR2, the germline V gene lists SGHNT and YENEEA. The cysteine opens and the phenylalanine closes a CDR3 of 13 amino acids. The DNA shown is the 39-base CDR3, in frame from base 1. V trim: 3 bases; J trim: 11 bases; unmatched bases: 7. The donors were healthy, HIV-negative adults who had no recently reported acute infections or vaccinations. Every donor was a Caucasian adult residing in Nashville, Tennessee, USA. For unsorted samples, some 90 million PBMCs were counted, and genomic DNA was extracted using the QIAamp DNA Blood Mini kit. Blood was collected by leukapheresis, and PBMCs were isolated by Ficoll-Histopaque density gradient centrifugation and then cryopreserved in liquid nitrogen vapor phase. Using the deep immunoSEQ assay, multiplex PCR amplified TCR CDR3 regions from genomic DNA. Extracted genomic DNA from each cell subset was distributed evenly across all wells of several immunoSEQ 96-well plates, and each plate was treated as a replicate. For unsorted PBMC, roughly 0.3 ug genomic DNA, equal to about 29,000 T cell genomes, was loaded into each replicate PCR. Unsorted PBMC genomic DNA was sequenced across ten immunoSEQ deep assay plates. Purified libraries were measured with a Qubit 3.0 fluorometer, size-checked on a Bioanalyzer 2100, and measured again with the KAPA Library Quantification kit. Every immunoSEQ 96-well plate was sequenced on a separate single-read 150-cycle Illumina NextSeq 550 flow cell. On the authors' methods: Because the immunoSEQ output held only junctional sequences and lacked quality scores, the filtering could not match the filtering applied to full-length reads. Sequences were annotated with PyIR, a Python wrapper for IgBLAST v1.9, and V/J genes and CDR3 were assigned using IMGT germline references. Reads were removed for weak V/J assignments (E-value above 1e-6), missing CDR3, stop codons, out-of-frame junctions, or ambiguous translated residues. V3J clonotypes were defined by identical inferred V gene, J gene, and CDR3 amino acid sequence. Percentage overlap between repertoires was computed as shared unique clonotypes divided by the size of the smaller repertoire. RTK rarefaction, the Chao1 estimator, and Recon v2.1 estimates of unobserved clonotypes were used to assess repertoire richness. Imported from immuneACCESS, the table was reduced by TCRdb to in-frame sequences with V and J called. These copies leave out some clones; in studies compared against another copy, an unresolved V gene accounts for under half, and the cause of the remainder is not known. V, J and clone size are those of that table, while D and trimming were read from the DNA. Here the sample has more than 400,000 clones; 70% to 85% occur a single time. 12% of the sample goes to the ten largest clones.

Sequencing used PBMCs. This TCR was recovered from a woman aged 40 to 50 in good health. Some clones in this sample may be carry-over from other donors' samples. The rearranged chain carries TRBV11-3 and TRBJ2-3; a stretch of 8 junction bases matches TRBD2. CDR3 protein: CASSFGSGGQQYF. In nucleotides, the sequence is TGTGCCAGCAGCTTCGGCAGCGGGGGACAGCAGTATTTT. Where the CDR3 stops, the reference TRBV11-3 and TRBJ2-3 genes take over; the full variable domain is EAGVVQSPRYKIIEKKQPVAFWCNPISGHNTLYWYLQNLGQGPELLIRYENEEAVDDSQLPKDRFSAERLKGVDSTLKIQPAELGDSAVYLCASSFGSGGQQYFGPGTRLTVL.